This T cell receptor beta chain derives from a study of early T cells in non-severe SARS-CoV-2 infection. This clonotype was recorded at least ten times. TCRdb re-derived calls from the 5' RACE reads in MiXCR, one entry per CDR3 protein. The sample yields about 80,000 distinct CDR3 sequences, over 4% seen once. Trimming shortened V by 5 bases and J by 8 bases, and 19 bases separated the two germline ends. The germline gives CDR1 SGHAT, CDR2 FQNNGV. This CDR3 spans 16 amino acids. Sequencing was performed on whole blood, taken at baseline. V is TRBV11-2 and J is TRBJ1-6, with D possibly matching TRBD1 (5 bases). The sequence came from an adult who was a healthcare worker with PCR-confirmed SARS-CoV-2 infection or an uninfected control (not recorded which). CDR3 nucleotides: TGTGCCAGCAGCCGGAATCCGGGACTATCCGATTCACCCCTCCACTTT. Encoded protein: CASSRNPGLSDSPLHF.